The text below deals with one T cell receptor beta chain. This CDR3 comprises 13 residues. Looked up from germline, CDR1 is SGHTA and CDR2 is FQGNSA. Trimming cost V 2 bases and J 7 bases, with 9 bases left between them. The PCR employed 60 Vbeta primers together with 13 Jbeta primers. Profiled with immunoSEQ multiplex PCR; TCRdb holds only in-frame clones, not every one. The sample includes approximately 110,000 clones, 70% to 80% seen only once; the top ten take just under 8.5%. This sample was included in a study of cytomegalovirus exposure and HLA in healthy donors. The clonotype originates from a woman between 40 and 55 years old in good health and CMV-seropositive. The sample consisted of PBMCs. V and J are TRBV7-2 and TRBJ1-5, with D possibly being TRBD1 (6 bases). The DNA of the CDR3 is TGTGCCAGCAGCTTACCCCAGGGGCAGCCCCAGCATTTT. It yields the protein CASSLPQGQPQHF.